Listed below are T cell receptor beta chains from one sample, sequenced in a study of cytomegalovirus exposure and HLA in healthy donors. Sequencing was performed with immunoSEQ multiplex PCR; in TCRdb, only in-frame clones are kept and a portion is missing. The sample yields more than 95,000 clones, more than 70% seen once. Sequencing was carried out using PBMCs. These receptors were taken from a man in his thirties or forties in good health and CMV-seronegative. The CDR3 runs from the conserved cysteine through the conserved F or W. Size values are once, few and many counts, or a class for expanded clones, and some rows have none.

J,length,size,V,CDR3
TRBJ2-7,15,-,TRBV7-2,CASSFSQGRSYEQYF
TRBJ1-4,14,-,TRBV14,CASSQERGTGQLFF
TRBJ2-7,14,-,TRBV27,CASSLTSGGYEQYF
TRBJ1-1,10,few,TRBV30,CACYTYEAFF
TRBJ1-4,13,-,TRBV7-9,CASSRDRGSELFF
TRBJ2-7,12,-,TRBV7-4,CARGGADGEQYF
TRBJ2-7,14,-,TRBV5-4,CASSPGDRGYEQYF
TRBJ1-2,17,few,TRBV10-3,CAITAGTGFSSNYGYTF
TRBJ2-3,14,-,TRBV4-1,CASSQVTGVDTQYF
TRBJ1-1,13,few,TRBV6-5,CASSLDREREAFF
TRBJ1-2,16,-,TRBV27,CASSLMGTGAGYGYTF
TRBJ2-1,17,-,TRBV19,CASSIVSGTSGYNEQFF
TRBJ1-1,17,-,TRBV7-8,CASSLGLGTGWNTEAFF
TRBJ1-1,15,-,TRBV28,CASSLKAGRYTEAFF
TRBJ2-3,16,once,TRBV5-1,CASSAHLGGRPDTQYF
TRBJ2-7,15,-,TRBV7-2,CASSLALGGQYEQYF
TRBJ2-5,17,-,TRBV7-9,CASSLVSLAGGRKTQYF
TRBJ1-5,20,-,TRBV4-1,CASSQEGWVVGGSSNQPQHF
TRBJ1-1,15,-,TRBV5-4,CASSPQGAGVTEAFF
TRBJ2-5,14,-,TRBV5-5,CASSLEQYQETQYF
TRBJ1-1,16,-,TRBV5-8,CASSFRVGVRGTEAFF
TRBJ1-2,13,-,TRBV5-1,CASSPGQHYGYTF
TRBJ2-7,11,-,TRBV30,CAVSGPYEQYF
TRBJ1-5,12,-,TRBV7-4,CASSPPGQPQHF
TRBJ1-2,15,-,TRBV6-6,CASSPRQGVAQVETF
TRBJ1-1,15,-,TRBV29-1,CSVGPLGQGYSEAFF
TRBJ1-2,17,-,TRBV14,CASSPPGTVAGHYGYTF
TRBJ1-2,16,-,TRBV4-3,CASSQESPSTGFGYTF
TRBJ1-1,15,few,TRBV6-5,CASSPPRGHFLEAFF
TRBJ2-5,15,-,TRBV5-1,CASSLRQGVQETQYF
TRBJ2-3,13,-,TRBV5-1,CASSLAGADTQYF
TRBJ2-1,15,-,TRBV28,CASSPGGLGVGEQFF
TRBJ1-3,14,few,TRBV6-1,CASSDGWQGNTIYF
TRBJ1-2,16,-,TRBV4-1,CASSQVNTDRGKGYTF
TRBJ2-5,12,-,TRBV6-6,CASSLTGETQYF
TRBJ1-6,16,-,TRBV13,CASSLGQVRGNSPLHF
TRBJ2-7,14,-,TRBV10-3,CAAQGTGSDVEQYF
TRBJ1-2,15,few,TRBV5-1,CASSLVGRGIDGYTF
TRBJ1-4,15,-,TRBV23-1,CASSQSNRKDEKLFF
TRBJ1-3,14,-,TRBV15,CATSRVGAGNTIYF
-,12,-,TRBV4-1,CASSRTGYEQYF
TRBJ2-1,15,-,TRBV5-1,CASSSGTALYNEQFF
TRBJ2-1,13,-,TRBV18,CASSPPMADEQFF
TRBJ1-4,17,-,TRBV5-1,CASSLGEYLATNEKLFF
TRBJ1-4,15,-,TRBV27,CASSSWDSVNEKLFF
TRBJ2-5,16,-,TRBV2,CASVRGVAGGFETQYF
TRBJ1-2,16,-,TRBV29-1,CSVWRWEGMSDYGYTF